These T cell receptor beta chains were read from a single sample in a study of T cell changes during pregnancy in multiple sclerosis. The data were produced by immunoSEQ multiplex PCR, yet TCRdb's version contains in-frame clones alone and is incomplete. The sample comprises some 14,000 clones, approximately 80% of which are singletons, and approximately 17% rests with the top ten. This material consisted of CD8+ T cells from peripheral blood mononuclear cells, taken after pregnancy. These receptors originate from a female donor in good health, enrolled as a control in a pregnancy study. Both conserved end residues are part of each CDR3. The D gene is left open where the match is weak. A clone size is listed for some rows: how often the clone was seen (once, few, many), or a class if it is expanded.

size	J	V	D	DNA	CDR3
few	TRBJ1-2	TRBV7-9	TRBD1	TGTGCCAGCAGTTCGGGACAGGGGACGCGCTATGGCTACACCTTC	CASSSGQGTRYGYTF
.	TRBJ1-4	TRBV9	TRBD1	TGTGCCAGCAGCGTTACTAGAGACAGGGATGAAAAACTGTTTTTT	CASSVTRDRDEKLFF
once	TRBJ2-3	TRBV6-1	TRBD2	TGTGCCAGCAGTGAATGGGGCCTAGCGGGGACCATGGGGGCGGATACGCAGTATTTT	CASSEWGLAGTMGADTQYF
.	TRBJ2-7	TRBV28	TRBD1	TGTGCCAGCATCAGCGAAGGACAGGGGAGGACCGCCCCAAACTACGAGCAGTACTTC	CASISEGQGRTAPNYEQYF
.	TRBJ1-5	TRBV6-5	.	TGTGCCAGCAGTCATCAACAGGCTGGTAATCAGCCCCAGCATTTT	CASSHQQAGNQPQHF
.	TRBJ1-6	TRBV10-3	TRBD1	TGTGCCATCAGTGACCCCGGACAGGGGACACCCCTCCACTTT	CAISDPGQGTPLHF
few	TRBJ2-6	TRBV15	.	TGTGCCACCAGCAGAGATCCGGGTTCTGGGGCCAACGTCCTGACTTTC	CATSRDPGSGANVLTF
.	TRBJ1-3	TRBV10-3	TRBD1	TGTGCCATCAGGAAGGACAGGGCGAGCTCTGGAAACACCATATATTTT	CAIRKDRASSGNTIYF
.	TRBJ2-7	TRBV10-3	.	TGTGCCATCAGACACAGGGTTGACTCCTACGAGCAGTACTTC	CAIRHRVDSYEQYF
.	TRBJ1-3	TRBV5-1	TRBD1	TGCGCCAGCAGCCGGGACAGGGGCTCTGGAAACACCATATATTTT	CASSRDRGSGNTIYF
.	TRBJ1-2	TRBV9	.	TGTGCCAGCAGCGTTGCACAGTCGCCGGTCTATGGCTACACCTTC	CASSVAQSPVYGYTF
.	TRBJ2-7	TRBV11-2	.	TGTGCCAGCAGCTTAGATAGTGACGTAGCCGCCCACGAGCAGTACTTC	CASSLDSDVAAHEQYF
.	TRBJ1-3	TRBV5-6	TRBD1	TGTGCCAGCAGCTCCGGGACAGTCACTGGAAACACCATATATTTT	CASSSGTVTGNTIYF
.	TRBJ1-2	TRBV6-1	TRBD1	TGTGCCAGCAGTGGATGGGACAGGGAACTCTATGGCTACACCTTC	CASSGWDRELYGYTF
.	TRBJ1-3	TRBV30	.	TGTGCCTGGAGTATCCGGGCTCAACACACGGGGGACACCATATATTTT	CAWSIRAQHTGDTIYF
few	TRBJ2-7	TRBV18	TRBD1	TGTGCCAGCTCACCAACAGGGGCCAAGACCTACGAGCAGTACTTC	CASSPTGAKTYEQYF
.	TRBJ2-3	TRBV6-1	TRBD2	TGTGCCAGCAGTGCGGGGGGTTTGAGCGGGGGATACACAGATACGCAGTATTTT	CASSAGGLSGGYTDTQYF
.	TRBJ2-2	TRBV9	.	TGTGCCAGCAGCTTAAGCCCCGGGGAGCTGTTTTTT	CASSLSPGELFF
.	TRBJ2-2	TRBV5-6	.	TGTGCCAGCAGCGCGAGAAACACCGGGGAGCTGTTTTTT	CASSARNTGELFF
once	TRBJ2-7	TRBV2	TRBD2	TGTGCCAGCAGTGATCCGCTGGGAGGGGTCTACGAGCAGTACTTC	CASSDPLGGVYEQYF
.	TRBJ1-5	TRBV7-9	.	TGTGCCAGCAGCTCCGGAGGACTTCCGCCCCATTTT	CASSSGGLPPHF
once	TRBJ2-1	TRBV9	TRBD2	TGTGCCAGCAGCGCTAGCGGGGCCCCGGGGAATGAGCAGTTCTTC	CASSASGAPGNEQFF
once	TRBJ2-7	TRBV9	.	TGTGCCAGCAGCCCCCGGTTAGCCGGAACCTACGAGCAGTACTTC	CASSPRLAGTYEQYF
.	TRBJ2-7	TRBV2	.	TGTGCCATCTCCAAGGGGAACCTGAAATTCTACGAGCAGTACTTC	CAISKGNLKFYEQYF
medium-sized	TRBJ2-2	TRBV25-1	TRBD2	TGTGCCAGCAGCCCTAGCGGGGACACCGGGGAGCTGTTTTTT	CASSPSGDTGELFF
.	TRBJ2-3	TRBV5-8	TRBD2	TGTGCCAGCAGCTACCGGGGGGTTACGGTGGGAGATACGCAGTATTTT	CASSYRGVTVGDTQYF
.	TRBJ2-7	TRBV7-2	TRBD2	TGTGCCAGCAGCCCCGTAGCGGGGGACTCCTACGAGCAGTACTTC	CASSPVAGDSYEQYF
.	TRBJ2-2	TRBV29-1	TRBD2	TGCAGCGTTGAAGATATGAGGCGGGAGGGGAACACCGGGGAGCTGTTTTTT	CSVEDMRREGNTGELFF
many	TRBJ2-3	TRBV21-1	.	TGTGCCAGCAGCAAGAGGACAGGGACAGATACGCAGTATTTT	CASSKRTGTDTQYF
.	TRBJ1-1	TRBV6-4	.	TGTGCCAGCAGTGAGAGAATTAGCACTGAAGCTTTCTTT	CASSERISTEAFF
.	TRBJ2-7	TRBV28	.	TGTGCCAGCACCTTGGACAGATCCTACGAGCAGTACTTC	CASTLDRSYEQYF
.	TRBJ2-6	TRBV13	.	TGTGCCAGCAGCGGAGGGGGCACCGGGGCCAACGTCCTGACTTTC	CASSGGGTGANVLTF
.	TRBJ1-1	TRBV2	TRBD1	TGTGCCAGCAGGGACAGGTATAGAGCTTTCTTT	CASRDRYRAFF
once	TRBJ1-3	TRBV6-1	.	TGTGCCAGCAGTGAAGCTTCGGGCTCTGGAAACACCATATATTTT	CASSEASGSGNTIYF
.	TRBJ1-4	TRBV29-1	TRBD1	TGCAGCGTTAACACAGGGGAGGCTGAAAAACTGTTTTTT	CSVNTGEAEKLFF
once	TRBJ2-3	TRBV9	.	TGTGCCAGCCGGGCCGGGGGACTCAACACAGATACGCAGTATTTT	CASRAGGLNTDTQYF
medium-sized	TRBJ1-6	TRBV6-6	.	TGTGCCAGTGACCCGGCGGCGGGCTATAATTCACCCCTCCACTTT	CASDPAAGYNSPLHF
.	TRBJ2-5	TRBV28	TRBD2	TGTGCCAGCAGCCGGAGGACTAGCGAGCAAGAGACCCAGTACTTC	CASSRRTSEQETQYF
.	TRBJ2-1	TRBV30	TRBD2	TGTGCCTGGATCGGACTAGCGGTTTACAATGAGCAGTTCTTC	CAWIGLAVYNEQFF
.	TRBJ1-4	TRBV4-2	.	TGTGCCAGCAGCCCCCGTGAAGGGGCATCAACTAATGAAAAACTGTTTTTT	CASSPREGASTNEKLFF
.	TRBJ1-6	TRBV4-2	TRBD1	TGTGCCAGCAGCCAAGAGTCCGGACAGGGTCGTTCACCCCTCCACTTT	CASSQESGQGRSPLHF
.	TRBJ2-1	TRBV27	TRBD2	TGTGCCAGCAGCCCAATGGGAGCGGGGGGGCTTCCGTCCAATGAGCAGTTCTTC	CASSPMGAGGLPSNEQFF
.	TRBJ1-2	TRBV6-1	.	TGTGCCAGCAGTGAACAGTCGGGGAACTATGGCTACACCTTC	CASSEQSGNYGYTF
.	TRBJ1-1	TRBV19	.	TGTGCCAGTAGTATAGTTGGCGGGAACACTGAAGCTTTCTTT	CASSIVGGNTEAFF
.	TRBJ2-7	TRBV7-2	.	TGTGCCAGCAGCCCAGGGGCAGGGCGCACCTACGAGCAGTACTTC	CASSPGAGRTYEQYF
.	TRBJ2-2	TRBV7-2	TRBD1	TGTGCCAGCAGCTTAGGGTTCAGGGGGAGCACCGGGGAGCTGTTTTTT	CASSLGFRGSTGELFF
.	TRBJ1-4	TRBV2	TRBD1	TGTGCCATTACAGAGGGGGCTAGGGAAAAACTGTTTTTT	CAITEGAREKLFF
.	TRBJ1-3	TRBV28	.	TGTGCCAGCAGTTTATCCGGGAGCGGAAACACCATATATTTT	CASSLSGSGNTIYF
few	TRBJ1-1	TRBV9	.	TGTGCCAGCAGCCCTCGAGGGCCGGACACTGAAGCTTTCTTT	CASSPRGPDTEAFF
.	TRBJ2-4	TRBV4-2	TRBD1	TGTGCCAGTAGGACAGGGGCTAATACTGGGGACATTCAGTACTTC	CASRTGANTGDIQYF
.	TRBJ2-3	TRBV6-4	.	TGTGCCAGCAGTGAGCGGGGTAGCACAGATACGCAGTATTTT	CASSERGSTDTQYF
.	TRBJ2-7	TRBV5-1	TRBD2	TGCGCCAGCGGGGCCGGGGAGGGGTTCTCCTACGAGCAGTACTTC	CASGAGEGFSYEQYF
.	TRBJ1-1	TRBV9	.	TGTGCCAGCAGCGTAGGGGCAGGGATCAACACTGAAGCTTTCTTT	CASSVGAGINTEAFF
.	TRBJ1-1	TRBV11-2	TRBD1	TGTGCCAGCAGCTACTCACAGGGGGGACTCACTGAAGCTTTCTTT	CASSYSQGGLTEAFF
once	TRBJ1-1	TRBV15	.	TGTGCCACCAGCAGAGGCCAGGGTGGGATGAACACTGAAGCTTTCTTT	CATSRGQGGMNTEAFF